This T cell receptor beta chain appears in the sequencing data of a study of blood T cell repertoires in COVID-19. About the study: Acute and convalescent COVID-19 specimens originated in the United States, Italy and Spain. PBMCs, B-cell-depleted T cells, or T cells provided the cDNA or gDNA that made up the material.

Per the authors' pipeline: Researchers report that nucleated cell counts were estimated from reference gene primer amplification. Measured with immunoSEQ multiplex PCR; TCRdb has only the in-frame clones, and not every one. The DNA gave D and trimming, while V, J and clone size come from that table. The sample holds around 100,000 clones; approximately 89% are singletons and the top ten take 15% to 20%. Looked up from germline, CDR1 is SGHRS and CDR2 is YFSETQ. The CDR3 is made up of 14 amino acids. The V and J ends lost 5 bases and 3 bases respectively, with 15 bases between them. Sequencing was carried out using peripheral blood. This chain connects TRBV5-1 to TRBJ2-7; possibly TRBD1 for D (6 bases). The sequence was obtained from an elderly woman in a cohort sampled during active COVID-19. The CDR3 bases are TGCGCCAGCAGGCCACAGGGAACCTACTACGAGCAGTACTTC. This encodes CASRPQGTYYEQYF.